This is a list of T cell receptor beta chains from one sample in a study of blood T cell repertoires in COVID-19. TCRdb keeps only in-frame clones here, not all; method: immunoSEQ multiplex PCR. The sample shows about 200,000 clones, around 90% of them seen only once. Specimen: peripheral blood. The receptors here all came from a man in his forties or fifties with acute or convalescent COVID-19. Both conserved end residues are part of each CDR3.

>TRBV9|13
CASSAEGAEPQHF
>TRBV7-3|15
CASSVTGGSGETQYF
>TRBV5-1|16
CASSSPGQTPQETQYF
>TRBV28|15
CASSTGLAGGYEQYF
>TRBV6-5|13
CASSPGANQPQHF
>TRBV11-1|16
CASSLGGLTAKNIQYF
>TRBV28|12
CASSQTVPEAFF
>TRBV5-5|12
CASSLEGAGYTF
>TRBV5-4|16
CASSARRDSGGATQYF
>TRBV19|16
CASSPKPGLLFNEQFF
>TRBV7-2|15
CASSLSSRSTDTQYF
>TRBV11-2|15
CASTPGGRSTDTQYF
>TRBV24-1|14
CATSERGRGQPQHF
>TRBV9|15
CASSVGQGIYEKLFF
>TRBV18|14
CASSPGEQEGRAFF
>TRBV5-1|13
CASGDREKNIQYF
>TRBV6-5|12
CASTSEANTIYF
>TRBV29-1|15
CSVEGGLTSYNEQFF
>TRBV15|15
CATSERGLALETQYF
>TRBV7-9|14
CASSYFGDSVGYTF
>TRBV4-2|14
CASSLGQLNEKLFF
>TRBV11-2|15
CASSLDPGPNSPLHF
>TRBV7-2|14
CASSPQDGNQPQHF
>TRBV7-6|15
CASSRDPTGTGELFF
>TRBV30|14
CAWSSGGVSSEQFF
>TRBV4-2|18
CASSLVTSGGTSTDTQYF
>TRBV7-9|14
CASTPGASNNEQFF
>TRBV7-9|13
CASSRQKNTEAFF
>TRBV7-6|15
CASSLAPTFRETQYF
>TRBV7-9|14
CASSARQGPYEQYF
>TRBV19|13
CASSLPLAETQYF
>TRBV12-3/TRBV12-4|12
CASSSGGEKLFF
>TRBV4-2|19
CASSQERFSSGVKTDTQYF
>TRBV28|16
CASSFPGTGAQETQYF
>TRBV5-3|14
CARSTWTGSLPLHF
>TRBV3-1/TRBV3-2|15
CASVRGTNSYNEQFF
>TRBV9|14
CASSGPGFGETQYF
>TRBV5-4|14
CASSSRENQETQYF
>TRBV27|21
CASSLSETLSLWGANTGELFF
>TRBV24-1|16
CATSASGAGGGQPQHF
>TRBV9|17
CASSVEPGLDGGYTQYF
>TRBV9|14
CASSSRLGADTQYF
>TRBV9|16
CASSPPWGVNTGELFF
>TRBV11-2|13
CASSFQGIGELFF
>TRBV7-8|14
CASSLGAGNTEAFF